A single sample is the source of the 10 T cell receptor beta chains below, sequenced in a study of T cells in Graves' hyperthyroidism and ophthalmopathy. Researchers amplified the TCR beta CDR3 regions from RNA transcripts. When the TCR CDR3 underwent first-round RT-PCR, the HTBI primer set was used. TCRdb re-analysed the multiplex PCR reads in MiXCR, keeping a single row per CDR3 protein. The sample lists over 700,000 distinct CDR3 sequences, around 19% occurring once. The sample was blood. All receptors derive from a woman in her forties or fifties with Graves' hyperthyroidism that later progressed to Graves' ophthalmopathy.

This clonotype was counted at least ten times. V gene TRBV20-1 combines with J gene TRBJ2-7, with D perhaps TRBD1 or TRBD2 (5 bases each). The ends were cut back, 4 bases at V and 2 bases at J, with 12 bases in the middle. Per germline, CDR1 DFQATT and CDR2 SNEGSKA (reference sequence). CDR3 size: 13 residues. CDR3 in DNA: TGCAGTGCTACCAGGGACGGTCCCTACGAGCAGTACTTC. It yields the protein CSATRDGPYEQYF.

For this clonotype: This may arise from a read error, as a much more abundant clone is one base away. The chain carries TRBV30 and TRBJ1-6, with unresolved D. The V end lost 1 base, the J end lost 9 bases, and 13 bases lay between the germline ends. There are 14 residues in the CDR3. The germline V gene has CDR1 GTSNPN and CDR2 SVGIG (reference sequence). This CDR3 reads CAWSGEVGSSPLHF. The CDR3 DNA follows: TGTGCCTGGAGTGGAGAGGTAGGAAGTTCACCCCTCCACTTT.

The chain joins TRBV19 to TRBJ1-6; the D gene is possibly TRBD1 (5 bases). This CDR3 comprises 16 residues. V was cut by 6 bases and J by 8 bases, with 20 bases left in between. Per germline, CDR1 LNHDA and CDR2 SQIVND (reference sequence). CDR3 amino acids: CASSLSSGTYDSPLHF. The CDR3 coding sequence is TGTGCCAGTAGCCTCTCTTCCGGGACGTACGATTCACCCCTCCACTTT.

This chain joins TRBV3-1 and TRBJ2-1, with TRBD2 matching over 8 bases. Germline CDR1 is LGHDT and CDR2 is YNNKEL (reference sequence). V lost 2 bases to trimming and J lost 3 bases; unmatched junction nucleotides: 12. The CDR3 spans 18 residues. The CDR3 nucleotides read TGTGCCAGCAGCCAATTTTCGAACGGGAGGGCCTTCTACAATGAGCAGTTCTTC. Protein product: CASSQFSNGRAFYNEQFF.

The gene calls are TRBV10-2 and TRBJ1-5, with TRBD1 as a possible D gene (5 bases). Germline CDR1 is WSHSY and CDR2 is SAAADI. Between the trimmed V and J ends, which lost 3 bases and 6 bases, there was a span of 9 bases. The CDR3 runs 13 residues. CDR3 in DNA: TGCGCCAGCAGTGACGGGGGGGTTCAGCCCCAGCATTTT. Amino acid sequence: CASSDGGVQPQHF.

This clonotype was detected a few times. The CDR3 sequence: CASSVGGLQGRETQYF. In DNA form, the CDR3 reads TGTGCCAGCAGCGTAGGGGGGTTACAGGGCCGAGAGACCCAGTACTTC. The chain uses TRBV9 and TRBJ2-5; D might be TRBD1 (6 bases). Trimming stripped 0 bases from V and 4 bases from J, with 16 bases between. There are 16 residues in the CDR3. Germline V gene lookup returns CDR1 SGDLS and CDR2 YYNGEE.

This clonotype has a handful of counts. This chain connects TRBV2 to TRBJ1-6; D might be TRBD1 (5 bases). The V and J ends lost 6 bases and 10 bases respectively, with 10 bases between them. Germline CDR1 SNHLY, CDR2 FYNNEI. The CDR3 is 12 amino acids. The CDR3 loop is CASRGDSSPLHF. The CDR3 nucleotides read TGTGCCAGCAGGGGAGACAGCTCACCCCTCCACTTT.

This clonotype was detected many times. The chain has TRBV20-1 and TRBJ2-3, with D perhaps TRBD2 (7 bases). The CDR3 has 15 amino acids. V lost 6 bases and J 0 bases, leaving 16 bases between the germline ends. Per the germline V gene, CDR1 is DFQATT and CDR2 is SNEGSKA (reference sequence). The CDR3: CSAGGASGSTDTQYF. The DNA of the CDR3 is TGCAGTGCGGGGGGGGCTAGCGGCAGCACAGATACGCAGTATTTT.

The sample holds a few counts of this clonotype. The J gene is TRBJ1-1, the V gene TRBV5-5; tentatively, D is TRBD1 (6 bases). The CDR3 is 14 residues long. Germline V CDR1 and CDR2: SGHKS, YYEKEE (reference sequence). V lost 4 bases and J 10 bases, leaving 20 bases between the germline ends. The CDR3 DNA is TGTGCCAGCAGCCTAGGCACAGGGCCGGGAAGAGCTTTCTTT. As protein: CASSLGTGPGRAFF. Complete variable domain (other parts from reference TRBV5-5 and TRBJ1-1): DAGVTQSPTHLIKTRGQQVTLRCSPISGHKSVSWYQQVLGQGPQFIFQYYEKEERGRGNFPDRFSARQFPNYSSELNVNALLLGDSALYLCASSLGTGPGRAFFGQGTRLTVV.

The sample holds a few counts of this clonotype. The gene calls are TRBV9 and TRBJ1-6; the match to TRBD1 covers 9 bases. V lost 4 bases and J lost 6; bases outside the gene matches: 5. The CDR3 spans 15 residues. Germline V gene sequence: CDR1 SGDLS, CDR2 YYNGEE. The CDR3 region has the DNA TGTGCCAGCAGCTCACAGGGGGCTCCTAATTCACCCCTCCACTTT. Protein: CASSSQGAPNSPLHF.